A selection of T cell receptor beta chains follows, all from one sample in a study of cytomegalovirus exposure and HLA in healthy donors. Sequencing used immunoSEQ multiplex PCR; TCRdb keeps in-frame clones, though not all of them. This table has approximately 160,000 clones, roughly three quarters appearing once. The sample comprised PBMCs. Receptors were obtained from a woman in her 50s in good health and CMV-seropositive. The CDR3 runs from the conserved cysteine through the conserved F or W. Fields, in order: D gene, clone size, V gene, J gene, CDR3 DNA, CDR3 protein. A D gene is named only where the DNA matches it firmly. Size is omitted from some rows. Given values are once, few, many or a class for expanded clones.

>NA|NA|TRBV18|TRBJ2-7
TGTGCCAGCTCACTTTACGGGCAGGGCGGGACCTACGAGCAGTACTTC
CASSLYGQGGTYEQYF
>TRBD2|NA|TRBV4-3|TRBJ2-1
TGCGCCAGCAGTTTTACTAGCGGTGCGCAAAGCTCCTACAATGAGCAGTTCTTC
CASSFTSGAQSSYNEQFF
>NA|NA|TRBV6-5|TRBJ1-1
TGTGCCAGCAGCCGCGGACAGAACACTGAAGCTTTCTTT
CASSRGQNTEAFF
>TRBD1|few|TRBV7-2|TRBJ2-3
TGTGCCAGCAGCTTCAGGGGGCGGGATACGCAGTATTTT
CASSFRGRDTQYF
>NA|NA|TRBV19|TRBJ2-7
TGTGCCACTATAGACAGATACGAGCAGTACTTC
CATIDRYEQYF
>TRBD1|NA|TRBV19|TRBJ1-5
TGTGCCAGTAGTACGACGGGCCCAGGGGGTCAGCCCCAGCATTTT
CASSTTGPGGQPQHF
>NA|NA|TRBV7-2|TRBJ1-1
TGTGCCAGCAGCTCCAACTCGGGGGGGAACACTGAAGCTTTCTTT
CASSSNSGGNTEAFF
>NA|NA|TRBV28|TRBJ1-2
TGTGCCAGCAGTTCCCTGGGAGGGAGCTATGGCTACACCTTC
CASSSLGGSYGYTF
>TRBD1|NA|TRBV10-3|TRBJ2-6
TGTGCCATCAGTGAGCGAGACAGGGAATGGTCTGGGGCCAACGTCCTGACTTTC
CAISERDREWSGANVLTF
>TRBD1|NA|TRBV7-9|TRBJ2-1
TGTGCCAGCAGCACAGGGGGCAATGAGCAGTTCTTC
CASSTGGNEQFF
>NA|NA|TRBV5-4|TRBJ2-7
TGTGCCAGCAGCTTCGGAGATTACGAGCAGTACTTC
CASSFGDYEQYF
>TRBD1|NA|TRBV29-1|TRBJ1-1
TGCAGCGCTGGAGGGGGCGACAGGGGCCAAGCTTTCTTT
CSAGGGDRGQAFF
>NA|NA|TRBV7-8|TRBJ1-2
TGTGCCAGCAGCTCCACCAGACAGCAGCTCTATGGCTACACCTTC
CASSSTRQQLYGYTF
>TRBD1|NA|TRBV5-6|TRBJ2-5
TGTGCCAGCAGCTTCGGGACAGGGGGACTAGGAGAGACCCAGTACTTC
CASSFGTGGLGETQYF
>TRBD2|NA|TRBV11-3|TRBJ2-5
TGTGCCAGCAGCTTCGGGAGCGGGGACCAAGAGACCCAGTACTTC
CASSFGSGDQETQYF
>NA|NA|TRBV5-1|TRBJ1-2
TGCGCCAGCGGCTTGGGCGATCCGAGGGCTAACTATGGCTACACCTTC
CASGLGDPRANYGYTF
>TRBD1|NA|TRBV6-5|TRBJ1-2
TGTGCCAGCAGTTTCCGAGGGGGCGCGGCTGGCTACACCTTC
CASSFRGGAAGYTF
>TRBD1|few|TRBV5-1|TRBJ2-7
TGCGCCAGCAGCTGGACAGGGGCCGAGCAGTACTTC
CASSWTGAEQYF
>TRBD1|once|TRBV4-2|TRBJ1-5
TGTGCCAGCAGCACCCGACAGGGGGCCGCGGCGGTTCAGCCCCAGCATTTT
CASSTRQGAAAVQPQHF
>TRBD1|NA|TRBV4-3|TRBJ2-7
TGCGCCAGCAGCCTTCAACAGGGGGCATACGAGCAGTACTTC
CASSLQQGAYEQYF
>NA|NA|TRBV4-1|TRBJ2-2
TGCGCCAGCAGCCAGCCGGGCAAGGCAGGGGCCGGGGAGCTGTTTTTT
CASSQPGKAGAGELFF
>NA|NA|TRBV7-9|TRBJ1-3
TGTGCCAGCAGCTTTGACAGTGTCTCTGGAAACACCATATATTTT
CASSFDSVSGNTIYF
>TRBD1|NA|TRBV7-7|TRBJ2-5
TGTGCTAGCAGTTCCGACAGGGCGGAGACCCAGTACTTC
CASSSDRAETQYF
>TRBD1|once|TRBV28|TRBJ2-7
TGTGCCAGCAGTTCCCCCGGACAGGTGCTTCGGCAGTACTTC
CASSSPGQVLRQYF
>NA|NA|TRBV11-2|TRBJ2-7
TGTGCCAGCAGCTTTTTCGGGGGTAGCTCCTACGAGCAGTACTTC
CASSFFGGSSYEQYF
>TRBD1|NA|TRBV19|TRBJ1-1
TGTGCCAGCCTGGGACAGCGGAACACTGAAGCTTTCTTT
CASLGQRNTEAFF
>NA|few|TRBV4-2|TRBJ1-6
TGTGCCAGCAGCCAAGATCTGGGGGCGGTTTCACCCCTCCACTTT
CASSQDLGAVSPLHF
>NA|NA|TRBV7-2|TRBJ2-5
TGTGCCAGCAGCTTATGGCAGGGTGGCGAGACCCAGTACTTC
CASSLWQGGETQYF
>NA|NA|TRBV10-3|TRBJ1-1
TGTGCCATCAGTGGAGGGACTGAAGCTTTCTTT
CAISGGTEAFF
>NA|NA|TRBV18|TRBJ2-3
TGTGCCAGCTCACCCCCTTCAGGCACCGCAGATACGCAGTATTTT
CASSPPSGTADTQYF
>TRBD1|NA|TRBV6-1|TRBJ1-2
TGTGCCAGCAGTGAACAGCGGGTTCTGACAGGGGATGGCTACACCTTC
CASSEQRVLTGDGYTF
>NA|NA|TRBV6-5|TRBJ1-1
TGTGCCAGCAGTTACGGACTGAGAGGGAACACTGAAGCTTTCTTT
CASSYGLRGNTEAFF
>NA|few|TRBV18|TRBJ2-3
TGTGCCAGCTCTCGACTAGAGGATTTTATGACAGATACGCAGTATTTT
CASSRLEDFMTDTQYF
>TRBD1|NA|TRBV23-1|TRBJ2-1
TGCGCCAGCAGTCACCATTACAGGGGCCTGAGCTCCTACAATGAGCAGTTCTTC
CASSHHYRGLSSYNEQFF
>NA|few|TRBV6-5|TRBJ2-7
TGTGCCAGCAGTTACTCCGGGGGCGAGCAGTACTTC
CASSYSGGEQYF
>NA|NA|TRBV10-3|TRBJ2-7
TGTGCCATCACCGAGAGACAGGACTACGAGCAGTACTTC
CAITERQDYEQYF
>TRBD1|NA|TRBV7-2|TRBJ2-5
TGTGCCAGCAGCTCCCAGGGGGTACAAGAGACCCAGTACTTC
CASSSQGVQETQYF
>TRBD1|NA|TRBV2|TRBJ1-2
TGTGCCAGCAGTTCACAGGGGGCCTATGGCTACACCTTC
CASSSQGAYGYTF
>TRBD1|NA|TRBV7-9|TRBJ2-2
TGTGCCAGCAGCCCGACAGGGTGGCCCAACACCGGGGAGCTGTTTTTT
CASSPTGWPNTGELFF
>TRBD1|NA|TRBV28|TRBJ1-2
TGTGCCAGCAGTTTTAGGACTGAGGGACAGGCTACAGCCAACTATGGCTACACCTTC
CASSFRTEGQATANYGYTF
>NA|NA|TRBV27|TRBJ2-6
TGTGCCAGCAGTTTAGGCAGGGCCGGGGCCAACGTCCTGACTTTC
CASSLGRAGANVLTF
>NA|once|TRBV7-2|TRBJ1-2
TGTGCCAGCAGCCTCTCGAGGGATAACTATGGCTACACCTTC
CASSLSRDNYGYTF
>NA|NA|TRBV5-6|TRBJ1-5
TGTGCCAGCAGCCTTGGCCGAGGGTATCAGCCCCAGCATTTT
CASSLGRGYQPQHF
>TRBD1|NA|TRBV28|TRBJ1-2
TGTGCCACCGACAGGGTAAACTATGGCTACACCTTC
CATDRVNYGYTF
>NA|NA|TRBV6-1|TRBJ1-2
TGTGCCAGCAGTGAAAGGCGGGTCGCCAAGAGGACTAACTATGGCTACACCTTC
CASSERRVAKRTNYGYTF